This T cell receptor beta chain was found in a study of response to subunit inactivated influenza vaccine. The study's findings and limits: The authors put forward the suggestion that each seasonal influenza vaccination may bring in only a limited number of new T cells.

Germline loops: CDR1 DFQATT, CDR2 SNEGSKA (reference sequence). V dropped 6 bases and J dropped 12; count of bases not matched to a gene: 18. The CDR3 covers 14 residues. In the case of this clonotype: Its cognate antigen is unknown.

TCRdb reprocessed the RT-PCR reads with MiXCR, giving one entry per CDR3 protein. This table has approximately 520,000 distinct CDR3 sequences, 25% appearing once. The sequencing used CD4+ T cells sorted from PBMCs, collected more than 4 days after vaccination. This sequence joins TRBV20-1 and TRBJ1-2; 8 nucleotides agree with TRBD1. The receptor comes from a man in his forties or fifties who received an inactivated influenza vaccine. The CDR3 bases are TGCAGTGCCCCTAACTACAGGGGGGCTGAGTTCGACACCTTC. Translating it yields CSAPNYRGAEFDTF.